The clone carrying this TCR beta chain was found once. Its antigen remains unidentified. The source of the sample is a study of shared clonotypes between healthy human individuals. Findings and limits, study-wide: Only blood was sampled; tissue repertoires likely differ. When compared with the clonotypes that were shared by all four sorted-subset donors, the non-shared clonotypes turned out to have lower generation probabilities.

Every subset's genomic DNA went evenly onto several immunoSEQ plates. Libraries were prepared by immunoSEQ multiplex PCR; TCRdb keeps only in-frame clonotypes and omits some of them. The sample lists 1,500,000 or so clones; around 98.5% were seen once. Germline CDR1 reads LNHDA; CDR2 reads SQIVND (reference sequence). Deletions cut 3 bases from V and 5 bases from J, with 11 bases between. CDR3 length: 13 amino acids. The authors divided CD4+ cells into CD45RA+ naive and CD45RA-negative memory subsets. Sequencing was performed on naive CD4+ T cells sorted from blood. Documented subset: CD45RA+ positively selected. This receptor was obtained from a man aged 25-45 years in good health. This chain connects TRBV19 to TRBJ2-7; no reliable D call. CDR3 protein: CASSISALNEQYF. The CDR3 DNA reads TGTGCCAGTAGTATTTCAGCGCTAAACGAGCAGTACTTC.